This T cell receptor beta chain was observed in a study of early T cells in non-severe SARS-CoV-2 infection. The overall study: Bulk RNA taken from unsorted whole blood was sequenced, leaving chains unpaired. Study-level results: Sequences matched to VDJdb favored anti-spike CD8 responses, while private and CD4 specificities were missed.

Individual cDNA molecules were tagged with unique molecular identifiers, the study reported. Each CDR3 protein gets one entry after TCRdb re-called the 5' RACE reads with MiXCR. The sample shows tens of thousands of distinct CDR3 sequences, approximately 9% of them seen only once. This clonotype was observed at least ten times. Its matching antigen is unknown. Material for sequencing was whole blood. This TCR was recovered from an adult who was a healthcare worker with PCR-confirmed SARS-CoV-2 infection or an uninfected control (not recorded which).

Here the CDR3 reads CASRPPGQLNEQFF. The DNA for the CDR3 is TGTGCCAGCAGACCACCCGGACAGCTAAATGAGCAGTTCTTC. The chain uses TRBV28 and TRBJ2-1; the D gene is possibly TRBD1 (6 bases). There are 14 residues in the CDR3. Germline lookup yields CDR1 MDHEN and CDR2 SYDVKM. The V end lost 6 bases, the J end lost 7 bases, and 16 bases lay between the germline ends. The whole variable domain, filled in from reference TRBV28 and TRBJ2-1, reads DVKVTQSSRYLVKRTGEKVFLECVQDMDHENMFWYRQDPGLGLRLIYFSYDVKMKEKGDIPEGYSVSREKKERFSLILESASTNQTSMYLCASRPPGQLNEQFFGPGTRLTVL.